This T cell receptor beta chain was observed in a study of regulatory T cells in long-lasting Graves disease. The V gene lost 0 bases and the J gene lost 1 base, with 9 bases spanning the gap. The CDR3 totals 15 residues. The germline V gene has CDR1 MNHNS and CDR2 SASEGT. This clonotype was observed at least ten times. For TCR beta, libraries came from iRepertoire HTBI primers and Arm-PCR of CDR3 regions. From the multiplex PCR reads, TCRdb called clonotypes with MiXCR, one entry per CDR3 protein. The data show more than 300,000 distinct CDR3 sequences, roughly 24% seen once. Time point defined: persistent/refractory GD, antithyroid drugs over 5 years with positive TRAb. PBMCs were the source of the RNA used for TCR sequencing.

The sequence was obtained from a woman aged 40 to 55 with Graves disease. The chain joins TRBV6-1 to TRBJ2-5; tentative D call: TRBD2 (5 bases). This material consisted of peripheral blood mononuclear cells (PBMCs), taken when the disease was refractory, from a patient treated with antithyroid drugs. CDR3 DNA: TGTGCCAGCAGTGAAGCAGTAGGGAGCCAAGAGACCCAGTACTTC. It encodes CASSEAVGSQETQYF.